This paragraph reports one T cell receptor (beta chain). This sample includes further DNA sequences coding for the same CDR3. The entry originates in a study of blood T cell repertoires in COVID-19. TCRdb keeps only in-frame clones here, not all; method: immunoSEQ multiplex PCR. The table lists around 23,000 clones, 80% to 95% of them singletons, with 15% to 20% in the top ten. This clonotype was obtained from a human donor in a cohort sampled during active COVID-19. The specimen sequenced was peripheral blood.

For the CDR3, the DNA is TGCGCCAGCAGCTTGGCCGTGAACACTGAAGCTTTCTTT. It codes for CASSLAVNTEAFF. The chain carries TRBV5-1 and TRBJ1-1; D remains ambiguous. The V gene lost 0 bases and the J gene lost 0 bases, with 3 bases spanning the gap. CDR3 length: 13 residues. The V gene's germline CDR1 is SGHRS and CDR2 YFSETQ. Full variable domain (rest looked up from reference TRBV5-1 and TRBJ1-1): KAGVTQTPRYLIKTRGQQVTLSCSPISGHRSVSWYQQTPGQGLQFLFEYFSETQRNKGNFPGRFSGRQFSNSRSEMNVSTLELGDSALYLCASSLAVNTEAFFGQGTRLTVV.